This passage covers 23 T cell receptor beta chains from one sample sequenced in a study of response to subunit inactivated influenza vaccine. MiXCR was run by TCRdb on the RT-PCR reads, yielding one entry per CDR3 protein. The table lists around 760,000 distinct CDR3 sequences, approximately 15% of them singletons. Sequencing was performed on PBMCs from blood, taken around two weeks before vaccination. These receptors were obtained from a man in his forties or fifties who received an inactivated influenza vaccine.

In this sample, this clonotype turned up many times. Germline is not matched at one junction end, which may reflect a read error. The chain combines TRBV5-1 with TRBJ2-3; D may be TRBD2 (5 bases). Germline V gene lookup returns CDR1 SGHRS and CDR2 YFSETQ. CDR3 length equals 12 residues. In DNA, the CDR3 is TGTGCCAGCAGTTTAGAGGGAGATACGCAGTATTTT. The encoded protein is CASSLEGDTQYF.

This clonotype was seen only a few times. This chain joins TRBV4-2 and TRBJ2-3; TRBD2 agrees at 8 bases. CDR1 and CDR2 (germline): LGHNA, YNFKEQ. The length of the CDR3 is 17 residues. J gave up 2 bases and V 0 bases, and 7 bases lay outside the gene matches. The CDR3 protein is CASSQDPGGRNTDTQYF. DNA of the CDR3: TGTGCCAGCAGCCAAGATCCGGGGGGGCGGAACACAGATACGCAGTATTTT.

The chain joins TRBV4-2 to TRBJ1-1; 8 bases align to TRBD1. The CDR3 runs 15 residues. The V and J ends lost 2 bases and 1 base, in that order; junction bases with no gene match: 3. Per germline, CDR1 LGHNA and CDR2 YNFKEQ. Here the CDR3 DNA reads TGTGCCAGCAGCCAAAGGCAGGGGGCGAACACTGAAGCTTTCTTT. Protein product: CASSQRQGANTEAFF.

This clonotype was recorded a few times. This CDR3 reads CSARNTGSGANVLTF. In nucleotides, the CDR3 is TGCAGTGCTAGAAACACAGGGTCCGGGGCCAACGTCCTGACTTTC. The chain joins TRBV20-1 to TRBJ2-6, with a weak D call TRBD1 (6 bases). There are 15 residues in the CDR3. V was shortened by 2 bases and J by 4 bases, with 12 bases between the two germline ends. Per germline, CDR1 DFQATT and CDR2 SNEGSKA (reference sequence).

This clonotype was observed a handful of times. The V gene is TRBV20-1, the J gene TRBJ2-3; 9 bases align to TRBD2. The CDR3 extends over 15 amino acids. J gave up 2 bases and V 0 bases, and 3 bases lay outside the gene matches. The germline gives CDR1 DFQATT, CDR2 SNEGSKA (reference sequence). The CDR3 DNA follows: TGCAGTGCTAGAGAGGCGGGGGGGCTCACAGATACGCAGTATTTT. Translation: CSAREAGGLTDTQYF.

This rearrangement joins TRBV11-1 to TRBJ1-1; tentatively, D is TRBD1 (5 bases). The CDR3 has 18 amino acids. Germline loops: CDR1 SGHAT, CDR2 FQDESV (reference sequence). V was trimmed by 1 base and J by 2 bases, leaving 20 bases between them. CDR3 amino acids: CASSLVRLYRGPNTEAFF. CDR3 coding DNA: TGTGCCAGCAGCTTAGTTCGCTTATATCGGGGCCCTAACACTGAAGCTTTCTTT.

This clonotype occurred a few times. The rearrangement links TRBV20-1 to TRBJ2-5, with 8 bases matching TRBD1. The CDR3 spans 14 residues. The germline V gene has CDR1 DFQATT and CDR2 SNEGSKA (reference sequence). V shed 3 bases, J shed 2 bases, and the junction held 5 bases outside the gene matches. The CDR3 region is CSASRGTGQETQYF. DNA for the CDR3: TGCAGTGCTAGCCGCGGGACAGGTCAAGAGACCCAGTACTTC.

This rearrangement joins TRBV4-2 to TRBJ2-3; 8 bases align to TRBD1. Trimming at V came to 0 bases and at J to 6 bases, leaving 8 bases not matched to a gene. The CDR3 loop spans 16 amino acids. CDR1 and CDR2 (germline): LGHNA, YNFKEQ. Here the CDR3 reads CASSQDYQGARDTQYF. The CDR3 region has the DNA TGTGCCAGCAGCCAAGATTACCAGGGGGCTAGGGATACGCAGTATTTT.

The genes are TRBV3-1 and TRBJ2-1, with TRBD2 matching over 12 bases. Trimming took 6 bases from V and 6 from J; bases not matched to a gene: 6. This CDR3 is built from 15 residues. The germline gives CDR1 LGHDT, CDR2 YNNKEL (reference sequence). CDR3: CASRTSGSRGNEQFF. The CDR3 nucleotides are TGTGCCAGCAGGACTAGCGGGAGTAGGGGCAATGAGCAGTTCTTC.

The chain joins TRBV9 to TRBJ1-2; perhaps TRBD1 as D (6 bases). Germline loops: CDR1 SGDLS, CDR2 YYNGEE. The CDR3 sequence is 15 residues long. Trimming took 0 bases from V and 3 from J, leaving 12 bases between them. The CDR3 spells CASSVVARGDYGYTF. The CDR3 DNA sequence: TGTGCCAGCAGCGTAGTAGCGAGGGGGGACTATGGCTACACCTTC.

This clonotype was counted between two and nine times. V gene TRBV9 combines with J gene TRBJ2-3; the D gene could be TRBD1 or TRBD2 (5 bases each). CDR1 is SGDLS, CDR2 YYNGEE, per germline. Between the trimmed V and J ends, which lost 8 bases and 2 bases, there was a span of 12 bases. The CDR3 spans 13 residues. In DNA form, the CDR3 reads TGTGCCAGTGAGGGACCGAACACAGATACGCAGTATTTT. Protein product: CASEGPNTDTQYF.

In its sample, this clonotype was seen many times. The V gene is TRBV18, the J gene TRBJ2-1; 11 bases fit TRBD2. The CDR3 extends over 15 amino acids. Germline V gene data show CDR1 as KGHSH and CDR2 as LQKENI. Trimming took 3 bases from V and 5 from J; bases not matched to a gene: 3. DNA for the CDR3: TGTGCCAGCTCACCGACTAGCGGGGTCAACAATGAGCAGTTCTTC. Translation gives CASSPTSGVNNEQFF.

The chain links TRBV20-1 to TRBJ1-3; D gene uncertain. V was pared by 0 bases and J by 0 bases, with 9 bases between. The CDR3 is made up of 15 amino acids. Germline V gives CDR1 DFQATT, CDR2 SNEGSKA (reference sequence). In DNA, the CDR3 is TGCAGTGCTAGAGATAAGACCTACTCTGGAAACACCATATATTTT. The encoded protein is CSARDKTYSGNTIYF.

This clonotype was counted ten times or more. The chain links TRBV24-1 to TRBJ2-1; 15 bases line up with TRBD2. The V gene end was trimmed by 2 bases and the J gene end by 7 bases; junction bases not matched to a gene: 5. CDR1 KGHDR and CDR2 SFDVKD come from the germline V gene. The CDR3 has 17 residues. The CDR3 sequence is CATSDWGLAGGRNEQFF. CDR3 DNA: TGTGCCACCAGTGATTGGGGACTAGCGGGAGGTCGGAATGAGCAGTTCTTC.

This rearrangement joins TRBV11-2 to TRBJ2-7; D call uncertain. This CDR3 is built from 14 residues. Per the germline V gene, CDR1 is SGHAT and CDR2 is FQNNGV. V lost 1 base, J lost 5 bases, and 12 bases lay in between. The DNA of the CDR3 is TGTGCCAGCAGCTTAGCGGCCATAGTCCACGAGCAGTACTTC. The encoded protein is CASSLAAIVHEQYF.

V is TRBV25-1 and J is TRBJ2-1, with TRBD1 as a possible D gene (6 bases). CDR1 is MGHDK, CDR2 SYGVNS, per germline. This CDR3 region has 13 residues. V gave up 2 bases and J gave up 10 bases, with 12 bases separating them. The CDR3 loop reads CASSEGGSGEQFF. The CDR3 DNA reads TGTGCCAGCAGTGAAGGGGGCAGTGGCGAGCAGTTCTTC. Full variable domain (missing parts from reference TRBV25-1 and TRBJ2-1): EADIYQTPRYLVIGTGKKITLECSQTMGHDKMYWYQQDPGMELHLIHYSYGVNSTEKGDLSSESTVSRIRTEHFPLTLESARPSHTSQYLCASSEGGSGEQFFGPGTRLTVL.

This clonotype appeared a few times. This sequence joins TRBV30 and TRBJ2-3; D call uncertain. CDR1 and CDR2 from the germline V gene are GTSNPN and SVGIG (reference sequence). The CDR3 is 13 residues long. V was clipped by 0 bases and J by 2 bases, with 6 bases between them. CDR3 nucleotides: TGTGCCTGGAGTGTAGGTTCCACAGATACGCAGTATTTT. The encoded protein is CAWSVGSTDTQYF.

In its sample, this clonotype was seen a few times. The J gene is TRBJ2-7, the V gene TRBV5-1; D call uncertain. CDR1 is SGHRS and CDR2 is YFSETQ in the germline V gene. V dropped 3 bases and J dropped 5 bases, with 18 bases sitting between them. CDR3 size: 15 residues. This chain's CDR3 is CASSWVPASRDEQYF. In nucleotides, the CDR3 is TGCGCCAGCAGCTGGGTCCCCGCGTCTCGGGACGAGCAGTACTTC.

The gene calls are TRBV5-1 and TRBJ2-3; D is unresolved. CDR3 length: 16 amino acids. Trimming removed 0 bases from V and 2 bases from J, with 13 bases in between. Per the germline V gene, CDR1 is SGHRS and CDR2 is YFSETQ. The CDR3 DNA sequence: TGCGCCAGCAGCTTGGTCTACTTGGGTGACACAGATACGCAGTATTTT. It encodes CASSLVYLGDTDTQYF.

This clonotype was detected only a few times. This rearrangement joins TRBV6-1 to TRBJ1-2, with 8 bases aligning to TRBD1. Germline trimming cut 7 bases from V and 2 bases from J; bases unmatched to any gene: 3. This CDR3 has 13 amino acids. Germline V CDR1 and CDR2: MNHNS, SASEGT. The CDR3 DNA reads as TGTGCCAGCACCCGGGACAGGAACTATGGCTACACCTTC. This codes for CASTRDRNYGYTF.

This clonotype was recorded a few times. The chain employs TRBV27 and TRBJ2-1; 9 bases align to TRBD2. Germline values: CDR1 MNHEY, CDR2 SMNVEV (reference sequence). This CDR3 is 15 amino acids long. The trim removed 2 bases at V and 8 bases at J, leaving 7 bases unmatched. CDR3 protein: CASSLPSGGLDEQFF. Written as DNA, the CDR3 is TGTGCCAGCAGTTTACCAAGCGGGGGGCTTGATGAGCAGTTCTTC.

The chain joins TRBV5-1 to TRBJ1-1; 9 nucleotides line up with TRBD1. This CDR3 contains 15 residues. Per the germline V gene, CDR1 is SGHRS and CDR2 is YFSETQ. The ends lost 2 bases at V and 6 bases at J; junction bases unmatched: 8. CDR3 sequence reads: CASSLQGAVPSEAFF. CDR3 nucleotide sequence: TGCGCCAGCAGCTTACAGGGGGCGGTGCCGTCTGAAGCTTTCTTT.

This clonotype was seen more than once but under ten times. J is TRBJ2-7 and V is TRBV20-1, with 8 bases fitting TRBD2. V shed 3 bases and J 4 bases; nucleotides not matched to a gene: 5. CDR1 is DFQATT and CDR2 is SNEGSKA in the germline V gene (reference sequence). The length of the CDR3 is 13 residues. For the CDR3, the DNA is TGCAGTGCTAGCATCCGGGAGGGGTACGAGCAGTACTTC. This codes for CSASIREGYEQYF.